This TCR beta chain stems from a study of blood T cell repertoires in COVID-19. Study-level background: From the United States, Italy and Spain came samples of acute and convalescent COVID-19. Sources were T cells, B-cell-depleted T cells, or PBMCs; the material itself was cDNA or gDNA.

Germline loops: CDR1 MNHEY, CDR2 SVGAGI. The CDR3 is 14 amino acids. Trimming at V came to 7 bases and at J to 5 bases, leaving 7 bases not matched to a gene. In the original processing: The assay estimated nucleated cells by amplifying reference gene primers. TCRdb's table, derived via immunoSEQ multiplex PCR, lists solely in-frame clones and lacks some. V and J calls and clone size are as listed in that table; D and trimming were resolved from the DNA. The data show around 250,000 clones, approximately 82% seen once. The table lists this clone with a few counts. The chain couples TRBV6-5 to TRBJ2-3; 9 nucleotides match TRBD1. This TCR was sampled from a man aged 35 to 55 with active or convalescent COVID-19. The sequenced sample consisted of peripheral blood. This chain's CDR3 is CASTLQGAGDTQYF. In DNA form, the CDR3 reads TGTGCCAGCACCTTACAGGGGGCCGGAGATACGCAGTATTTT.